This section outlines one T cell receptor (beta chain) sequence together with its context. The data derive from a study of T cells after yellow fever vaccination. The CDR3 runs 15 residues. In germline, CDR1 is SGHVS, CDR2 FNYEAQ. V was clipped by 7 bases and J by 8 bases; unmatched bases: 13. One entry per CDR3 protein, called by TCRdb with MiXCR from the 5' RACE reads. The profile shows a few hundred thousand distinct CDR3 sequences, 3% to 4.5% of them singletons. Sequencing used PBMCs, obtained 5 days after the yellow fever booster vaccination. The V gene is TRBV7-6, the J gene TRBJ2-1; 8 bases align to TRBD1. This receptor was identified in a man aged 18 to 30 who received the YFV17D yellow fever vaccine. The CDR3 loop is CASTQLPGGFDEQFF. CDR3 bases: TGTGCCAGCACCCAACTACCAGGGGGCTTCGATGAGCAGTTCTTC.